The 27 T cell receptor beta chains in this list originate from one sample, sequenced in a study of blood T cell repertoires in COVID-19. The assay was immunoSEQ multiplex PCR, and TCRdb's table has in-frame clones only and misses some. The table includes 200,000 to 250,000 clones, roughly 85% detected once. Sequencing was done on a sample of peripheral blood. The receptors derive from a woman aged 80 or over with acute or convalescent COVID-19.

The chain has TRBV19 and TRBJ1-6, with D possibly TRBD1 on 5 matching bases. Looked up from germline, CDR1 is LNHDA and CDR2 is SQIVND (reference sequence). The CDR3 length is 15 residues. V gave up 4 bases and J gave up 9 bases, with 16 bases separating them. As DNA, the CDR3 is TGTGCCAGTAGTAGCCCACCAGGGATGGGTTCACCCCTCCACTTT. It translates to CASSSPPGMGSPLHF. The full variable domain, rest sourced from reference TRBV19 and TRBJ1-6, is DGGITQSPKYLFRKEGQNVTLSCEQNLNHDAMYWYRQDPGQGLRLIYYSQIVNDFQKGDIAEGYSVSREKKESFPLTVTSAQKNPTAFYLCASSSPPGMGSPLHFGNGTRLTVT.

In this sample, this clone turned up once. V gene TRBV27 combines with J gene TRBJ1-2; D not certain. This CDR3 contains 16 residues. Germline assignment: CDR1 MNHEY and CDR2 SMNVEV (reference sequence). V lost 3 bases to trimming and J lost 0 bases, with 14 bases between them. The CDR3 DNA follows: TGTGCCAGCAGTTTGAACCGAGGGCCCCCTAACTATGGCTACACCTTC. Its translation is CASSLNRGPPNYGYTF.

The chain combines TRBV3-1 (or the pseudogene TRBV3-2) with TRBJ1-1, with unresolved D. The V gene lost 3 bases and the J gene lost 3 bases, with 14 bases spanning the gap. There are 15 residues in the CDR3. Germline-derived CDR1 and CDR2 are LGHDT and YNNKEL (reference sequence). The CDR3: CASSHTGIRHTEAFF. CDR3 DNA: TGTGCCAGCAGCCATACCGGGATCCGTCACACTGAAGCTTTCTTT.

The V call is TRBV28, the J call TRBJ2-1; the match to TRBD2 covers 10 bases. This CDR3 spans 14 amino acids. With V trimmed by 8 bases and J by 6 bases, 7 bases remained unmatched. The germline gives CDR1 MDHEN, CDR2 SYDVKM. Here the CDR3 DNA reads TGTGCCAGCCACGAGCGGGGGGGCACCAATGAGCAGTTCTTC. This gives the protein CASHERGGTNEQFF.

CDR3 region: CASSQEGSGGAHTGELFF. DNA of the CDR3: TGCGCCAGCAGCCAAGAAGGTAGCGGGGGGGCGCACACCGGGGAGCTGTTTTTT. V usage is TRBV4-1 and J usage is TRBJ2-2, with 11 bases that match TRBD2. Germline V gene sequence: CDR1 MGHRA, CDR2 YSYEKL. V lost 0 bases, J lost 3 bases, and 6 bases stayed unmatched. CDR3 length equals 18 residues.

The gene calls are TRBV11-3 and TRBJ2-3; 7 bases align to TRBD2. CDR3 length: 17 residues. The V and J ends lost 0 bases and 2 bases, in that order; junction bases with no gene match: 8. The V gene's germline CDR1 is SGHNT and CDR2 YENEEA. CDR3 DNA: TGTGCCAGCAGCTTAGATGGAGCGGGGCCGTTCACAGATACGCAGTATTTT. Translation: CASSLDGAGPFTDTQYF.

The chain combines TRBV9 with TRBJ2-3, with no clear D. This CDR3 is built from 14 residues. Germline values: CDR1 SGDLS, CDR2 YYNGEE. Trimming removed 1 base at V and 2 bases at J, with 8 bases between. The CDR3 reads CASSVRVNTDTQYF. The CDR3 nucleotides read TGTGCCAGCAGCGTACGAGTTAACACAGATACGCAGTATTTT.

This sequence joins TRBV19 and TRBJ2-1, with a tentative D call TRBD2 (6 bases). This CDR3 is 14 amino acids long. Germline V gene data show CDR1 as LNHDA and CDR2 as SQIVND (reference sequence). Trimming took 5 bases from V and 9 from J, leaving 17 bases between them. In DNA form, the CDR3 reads TGTGCCAGTAGTTCTCGGGGGAAGGTCGGTGAGCAGTTCTTC. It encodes CASSSRGKVGEQFF.

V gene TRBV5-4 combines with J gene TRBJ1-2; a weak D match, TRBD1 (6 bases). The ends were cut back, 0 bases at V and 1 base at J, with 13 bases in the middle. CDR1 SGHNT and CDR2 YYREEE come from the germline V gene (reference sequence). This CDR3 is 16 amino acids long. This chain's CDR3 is CASSLAGQGNNYGYTF. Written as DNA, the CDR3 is TGTGCCAGCAGCTTGGCCGGGCAGGGGAATAACTATGGCTACACCTTC.

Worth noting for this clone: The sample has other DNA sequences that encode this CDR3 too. The CDR3 sequence: CASSQGRTGETQYF. CDR3 bases: TGTGCCAGCAGCCAGGGTCGGACAGGGGAGACCCAGTACTTC. The chain has TRBV3-1 (or the pseudogene TRBV3-2) and TRBJ2-5; 8 bases align to TRBD1. In germline, CDR1 is LGHDT, CDR2 YNNKEL (reference sequence). Trimming at V came to 3 bases and at J to 5 bases, leaving 5 bases not matched to a gene. CDR3 length: 14 amino acids.

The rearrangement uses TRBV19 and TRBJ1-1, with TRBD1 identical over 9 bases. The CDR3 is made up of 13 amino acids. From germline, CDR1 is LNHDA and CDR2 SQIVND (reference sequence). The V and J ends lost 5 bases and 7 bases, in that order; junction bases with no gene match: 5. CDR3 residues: CASSAGQGLEAFF. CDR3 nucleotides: TGTGCCAGTAGTGCGGGACAGGGCCTTGAAGCTTTCTTT.

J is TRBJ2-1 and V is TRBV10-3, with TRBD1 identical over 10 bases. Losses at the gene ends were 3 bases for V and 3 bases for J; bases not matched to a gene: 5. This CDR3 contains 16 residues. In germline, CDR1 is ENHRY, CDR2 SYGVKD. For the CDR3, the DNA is TGTGCCATCAGTGATCCCCGGGACAGGGGCTACAATGAGCAGTTCTTC. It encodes CAISDPRDRGYNEQFF.

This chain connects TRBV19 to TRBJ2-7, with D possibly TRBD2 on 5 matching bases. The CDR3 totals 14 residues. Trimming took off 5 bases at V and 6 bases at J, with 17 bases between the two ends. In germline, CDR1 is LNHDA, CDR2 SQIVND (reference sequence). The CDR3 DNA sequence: TGTGCCAGTAGTGGCGCACGGGGTAATCCCGAGCAGTACTTC. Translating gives CASSGARGNPEQYF.

CDR3 sequence: CASSRGATYEQYF. CDR3 in DNA: TGTGCCAGCAGCCGGGGGGCCACCTACGAGCAGTACTTC. The rearrangement uses TRBV12-3 or TRBV12-4 and TRBJ2-7; D perhaps matches TRBD2 (7 bases). The CDR3 loop spans 13 amino acids. Trimming stripped 6 bases from V and 2 bases from J, with 11 bases between.

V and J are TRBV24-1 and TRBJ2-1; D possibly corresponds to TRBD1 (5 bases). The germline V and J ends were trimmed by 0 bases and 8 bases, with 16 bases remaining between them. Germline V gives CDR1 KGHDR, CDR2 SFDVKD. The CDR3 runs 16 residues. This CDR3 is CATSDLSARVVDEQFF. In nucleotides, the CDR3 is TGTGCCACCAGTGATTTGTCAGCCAGGGTGGTCGATGAGCAGTTCTTC.

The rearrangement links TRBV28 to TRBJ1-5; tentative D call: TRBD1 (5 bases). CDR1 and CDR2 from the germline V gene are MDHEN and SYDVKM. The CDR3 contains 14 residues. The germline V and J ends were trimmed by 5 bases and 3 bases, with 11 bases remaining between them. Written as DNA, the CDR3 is TGTGCCAGCAGTCCCGGACAAAACAATCAGCCCCAGCATTTT. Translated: CASSPGQNNQPQHF.

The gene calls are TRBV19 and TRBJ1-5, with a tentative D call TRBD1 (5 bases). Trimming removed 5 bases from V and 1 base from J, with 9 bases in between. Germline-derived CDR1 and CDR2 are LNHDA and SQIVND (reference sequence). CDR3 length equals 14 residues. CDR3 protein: CASSRQGSNQPQHF. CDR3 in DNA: TGTGCCAGTAGTCGGCAGGGCAGCAATCAGCCCCAGCATTTT.

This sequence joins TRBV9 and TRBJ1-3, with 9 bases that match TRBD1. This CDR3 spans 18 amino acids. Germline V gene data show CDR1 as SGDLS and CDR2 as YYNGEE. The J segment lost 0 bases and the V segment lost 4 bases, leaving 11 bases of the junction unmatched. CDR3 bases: TGTGCCAGCAGCCTACCCGGGACAGGGCCCTTCTCTGGAAACACCATATATTTT. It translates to CASSLPGTGPFSGNTIYF. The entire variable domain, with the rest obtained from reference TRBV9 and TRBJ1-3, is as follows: DSGVTQTPKHLITATGQRVTLRCSPRSGDLSVYWYQQSLDQGLQFLIQYYNGEERAKGNILERFSAQQFPDLHSELNLSSLELGDSALYFCASSLPGTGPFSGNTIYFGEGSWLTVV.

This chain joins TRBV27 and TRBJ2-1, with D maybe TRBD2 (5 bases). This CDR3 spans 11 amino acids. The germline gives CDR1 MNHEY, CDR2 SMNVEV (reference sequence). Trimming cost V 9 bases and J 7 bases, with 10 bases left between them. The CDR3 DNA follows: TGTGCCAGTCTGAGGGAGAATGAGCAGTTCTTC. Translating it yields CASLRENEQFF.

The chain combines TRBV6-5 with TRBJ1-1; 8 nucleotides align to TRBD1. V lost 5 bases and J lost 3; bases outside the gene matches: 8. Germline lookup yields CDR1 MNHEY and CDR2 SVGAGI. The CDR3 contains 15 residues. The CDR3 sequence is CASSRRNRGDTEAFF. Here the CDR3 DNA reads TGTGCCAGCAGTAGGAGGAACAGGGGGGACACTGAAGCTTTCTTT.

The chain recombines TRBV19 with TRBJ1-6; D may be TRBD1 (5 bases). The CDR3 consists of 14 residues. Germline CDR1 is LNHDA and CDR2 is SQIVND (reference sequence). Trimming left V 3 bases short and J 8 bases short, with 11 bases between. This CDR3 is CASSIVGGDSPLHF. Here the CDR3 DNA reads TGTGCCAGTAGTATCGTGGGGGGGGATTCACCCCTCCACTTT.

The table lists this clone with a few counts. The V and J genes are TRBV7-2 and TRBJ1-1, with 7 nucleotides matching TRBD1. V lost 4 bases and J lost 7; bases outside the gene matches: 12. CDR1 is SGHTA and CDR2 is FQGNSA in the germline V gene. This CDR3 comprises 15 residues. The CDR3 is CASSSGTESYIEAFF. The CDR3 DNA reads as TGTGCCAGCAGCTCGGGGACAGAGAGCTACATTGAAGCTTTCTTT.

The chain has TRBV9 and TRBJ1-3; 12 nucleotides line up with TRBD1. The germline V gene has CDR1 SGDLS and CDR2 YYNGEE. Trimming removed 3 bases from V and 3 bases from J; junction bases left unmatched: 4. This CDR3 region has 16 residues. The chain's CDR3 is CASSGDRGLLGNTIYF. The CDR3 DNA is TGTGCCAGCAGCGGGGACAGGGGGCTACTTGGAAACACCATATATTTT. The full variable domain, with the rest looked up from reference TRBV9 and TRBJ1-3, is DSGVTQTPKHLITATGQRVTLRCSPRSGDLSVYWYQQSLDQGLQFLIQYYNGEERAKGNILERFSAQQFPDLHSELNLSSLELGDSALYFCASSGDRGLLGNTIYFGEGSWLTVV.

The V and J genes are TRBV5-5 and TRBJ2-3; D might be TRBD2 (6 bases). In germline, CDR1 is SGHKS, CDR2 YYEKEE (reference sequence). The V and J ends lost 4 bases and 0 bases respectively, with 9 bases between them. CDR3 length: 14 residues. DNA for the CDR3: TGTGCCAGCAGCCGACTAGTAAGCACAGATACGCAGTATTTT. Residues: CASSRLVSTDTQYF. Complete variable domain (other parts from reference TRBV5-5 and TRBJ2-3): DAGVTQSPTHLIKTRGQQVTLRCSPISGHKSVSWYQQVLGQGPQFIFQYYEKEERGRGNFPDRFSARQFPNYSSELNVNALLLGDSALYLCASSRLVSTDTQYFGPGTRLTVL.

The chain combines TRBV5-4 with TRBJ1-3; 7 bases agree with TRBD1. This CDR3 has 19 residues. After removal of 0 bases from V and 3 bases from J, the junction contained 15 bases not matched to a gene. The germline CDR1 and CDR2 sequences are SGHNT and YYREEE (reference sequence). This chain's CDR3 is CASSLGQGYGTGSGNTIYF. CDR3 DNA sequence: TGTGCCAGCAGCTTGGGACAGGGTTATGGGACTGGGAGTGGAAACACCATATATTTT.

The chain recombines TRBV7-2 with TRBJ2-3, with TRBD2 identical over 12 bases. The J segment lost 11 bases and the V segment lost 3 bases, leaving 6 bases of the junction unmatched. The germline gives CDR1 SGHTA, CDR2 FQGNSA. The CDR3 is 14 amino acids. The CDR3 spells CASSFGLAGRVQYF. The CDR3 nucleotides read TGTGCCAGCAGCTTCGGACTAGCGGGGCGCGTGCAGTATTTT.

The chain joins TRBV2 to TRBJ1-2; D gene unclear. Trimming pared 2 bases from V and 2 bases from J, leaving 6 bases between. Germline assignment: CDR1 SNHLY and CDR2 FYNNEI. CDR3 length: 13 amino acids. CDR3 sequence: CASSETPNYGYTF. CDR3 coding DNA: TGTGCCAGCAGTGAAACACCGAACTATGGCTACACCTTC.